This TCR beta chain was captured by sequencing in a study of neurological immune-mediated disorders. Trimming shortened V by 1 base and J by 7 bases, and 7 bases separated the two germline ends. CDR1 and CDR2 from the germline V gene are KGHDR and SFDVKD. The CDR3 totals 13 residues. TCRdb re-called the 5' RACE reads through MiXCR, storing one row per CDR3 protein. The sample holds about 33,000 distinct CDR3 sequences, 13% seen once. This clonotype was detected ten times or more. Its antigen is not known. Noted time point: longitudinal time-point 2. Preparation of the unsorted libraries drew on 2 million PBMCs stored at -80 C. General study findings and limits: The study found the most TCR clonal expansion in HTLV-1-associated myelopathy and the least in multiple sclerosis, below healthy controls.

The source material was PBMCs. The V call is TRBV24-1, the J call TRBJ2-1; D is unresolved. The TCR originated in a woman aged 35 to 49 in good health. DNA for the CDR3: TGTGCCACCAGTGATTTATGGGCGAATGAGCAGTTCTTC. Residues: CATSDLWANEQFF.